This T cell receptor (beta chain) was identified in a study of blood T cell repertoires in COVID-19. Study-level information: Researchers got acute and convalescent COVID-19 samples from the United States, Italy and Spain. PBMCs, B-cell-depleted T cells, or T cells were the source of the cDNA or gDNA that made up the material.

Authors' processing steps: Scientists estimated how many nucleated cells there were by amplifying reference gene primers. Clones were read by immunoSEQ multiplex PCR, and TCRdb kept only the in-frame ones, dropping some. From that table come the V and J calls and clone size; the DNA was used to work out D and trimming. The sample consists of approximately 250,000 clones, around 86% of them appearing once. Per the germline V gene, CDR1 is SGHNT and CDR2 is YYREEE (reference sequence). J gave up 3 bases and V 3 bases, and 7 bases lay outside the gene matches. This CDR3 contains 16 residues. This chain connects TRBV5-4 to TRBJ2-7, with 12 positions matching TRBD1. The TCR originated in a man in his forties or fifties with active or convalescent COVID-19. The source material was peripheral blood. Here the CDR3 reads CASSSGQGAQIYEQYF. The CDR3 DNA is TGTGCCAGCAGCTCGGGACAGGGGGCGCAAATCTACGAGCAGTACTTC.